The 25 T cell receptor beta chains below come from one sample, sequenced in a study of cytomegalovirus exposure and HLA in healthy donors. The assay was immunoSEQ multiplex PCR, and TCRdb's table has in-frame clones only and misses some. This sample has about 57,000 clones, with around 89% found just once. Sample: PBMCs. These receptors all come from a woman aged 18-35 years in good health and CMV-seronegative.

The CDR3 sequence is CSVTNRTQNYGYTF. Here the CDR3 DNA reads TGCAGCGTTACCAACAGGACCCAGAACTATGGCTACACCTTC. V usage is TRBV29-1 and J usage is TRBJ1-2; maybe TRBD1 (5 bases). The CDR3 has 14 amino acids. Looked up from germline, CDR1 is SQVTM and CDR2 is ANQGSEA. V was cut by 5 bases and J by 2 bases, with 15 bases left in between.

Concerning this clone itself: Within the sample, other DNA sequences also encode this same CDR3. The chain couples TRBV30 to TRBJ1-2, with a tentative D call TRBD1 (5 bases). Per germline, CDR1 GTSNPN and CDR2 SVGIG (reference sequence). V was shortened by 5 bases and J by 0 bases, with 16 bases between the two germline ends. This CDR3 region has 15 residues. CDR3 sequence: CAWATGGGANYGYTF. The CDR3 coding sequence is TGTGCCTGGGCTACGGGGGGGGGTGCTAACTATGGCTACACCTTC.

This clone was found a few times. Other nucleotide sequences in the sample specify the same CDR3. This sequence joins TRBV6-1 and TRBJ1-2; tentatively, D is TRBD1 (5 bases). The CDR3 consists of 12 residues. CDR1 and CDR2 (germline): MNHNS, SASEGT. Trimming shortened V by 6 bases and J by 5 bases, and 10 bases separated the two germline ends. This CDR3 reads CASSPGFYGYTF. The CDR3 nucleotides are TGTGCCAGCAGCCCAGGGTTTTATGGCTACACCTTC.

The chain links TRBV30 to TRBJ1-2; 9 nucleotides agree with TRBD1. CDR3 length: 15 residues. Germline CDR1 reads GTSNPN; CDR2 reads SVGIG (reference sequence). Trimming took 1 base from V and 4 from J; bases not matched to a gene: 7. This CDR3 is CAWSEETGGIYGYTF. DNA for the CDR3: TGTGCCTGGAGTGAAGAGACAGGGGGAATCTATGGCTACACCTTC. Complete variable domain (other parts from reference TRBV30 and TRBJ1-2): SQTIHQWPATLVQPVGSPLSLECTVEGTSNPNLYWYRQAAGRGLQLLFYSVGIGQISSEVPQNLSASRPQDRQFILSSKKLLLSDSGFYLCAWSEETGGIYGYTFGSGTRLTVV.

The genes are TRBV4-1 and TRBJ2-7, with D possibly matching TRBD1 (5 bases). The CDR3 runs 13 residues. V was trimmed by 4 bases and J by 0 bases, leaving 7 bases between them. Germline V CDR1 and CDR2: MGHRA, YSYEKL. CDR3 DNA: TGCGCCAGCAGCCTTACAGGCTCCTACGAGCAGTACTTC. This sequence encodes CASSLTGSYEQYF.

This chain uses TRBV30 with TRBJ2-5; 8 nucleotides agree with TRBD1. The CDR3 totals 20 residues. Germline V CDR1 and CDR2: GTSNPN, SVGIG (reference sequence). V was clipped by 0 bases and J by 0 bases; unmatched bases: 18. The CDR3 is CAWSVRRQGMSVWYQETQYF. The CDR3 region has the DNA TGTGCCTGGAGTGTACGTAGACAGGGGATGTCGGTTTGGTACCAAGAGACCCAGTACTTC.

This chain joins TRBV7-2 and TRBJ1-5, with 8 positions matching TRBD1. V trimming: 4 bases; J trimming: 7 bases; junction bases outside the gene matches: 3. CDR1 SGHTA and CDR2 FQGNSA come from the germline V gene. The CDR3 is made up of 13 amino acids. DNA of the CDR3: TGTGCCAGCAGCTCCAGGGGGCCACAGCCCCAGCATTTT. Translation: CASSSRGPQPQHF.

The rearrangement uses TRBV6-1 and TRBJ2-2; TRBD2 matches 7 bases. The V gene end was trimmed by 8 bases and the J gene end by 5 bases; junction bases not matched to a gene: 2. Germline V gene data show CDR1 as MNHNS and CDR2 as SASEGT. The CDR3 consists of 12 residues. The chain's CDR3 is CASGRGTGELFF. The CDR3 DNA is TGTGCCAGCGGGCGGGGGACCGGGGAGCTGTTTTTT.

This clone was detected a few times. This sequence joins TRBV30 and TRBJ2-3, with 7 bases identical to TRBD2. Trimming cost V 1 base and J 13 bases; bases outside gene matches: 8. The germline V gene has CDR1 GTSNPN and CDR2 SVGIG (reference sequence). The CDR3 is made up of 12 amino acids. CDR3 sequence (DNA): TGTGCCTGGAGTGGCAGACGAGGGAGGGAGTATTTT. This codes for CAWSGRRGREYF. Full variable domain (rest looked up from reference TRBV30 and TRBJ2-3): SQTIHQWPATLVQPVGSPLSLECTVEGTSNPNLYWYRQAAGRGLQLLFYSVGIGQISSEVPQNLSASRPQDRQFILSSKKLLLSDSGFYLCAWSGRRGREYFGPGTRLTVL.

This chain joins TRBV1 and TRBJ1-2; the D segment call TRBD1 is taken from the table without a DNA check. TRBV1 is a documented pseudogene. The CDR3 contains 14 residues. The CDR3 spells CTSSHRGIFHGYTF. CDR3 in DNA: TGCACCAGCAGCCACAGGGGAATCTTTCATGGCTACACCTTC.

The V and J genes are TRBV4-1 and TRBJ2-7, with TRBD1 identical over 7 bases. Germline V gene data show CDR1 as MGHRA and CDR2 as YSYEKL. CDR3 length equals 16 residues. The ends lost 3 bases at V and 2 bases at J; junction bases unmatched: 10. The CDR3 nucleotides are TGCGCCAGCAGCCACGTAGGGACAGCTGTAGCCTACGAGCAGTACTTC. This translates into CASSHVGTAVAYEQYF.

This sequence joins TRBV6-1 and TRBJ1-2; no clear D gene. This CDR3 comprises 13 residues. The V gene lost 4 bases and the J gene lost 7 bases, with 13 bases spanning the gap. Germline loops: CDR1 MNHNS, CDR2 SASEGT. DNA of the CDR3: TGTGCCAGCAGTGTTTTAGAGGCGGGTGGCTACACCTTC. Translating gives CASSVLEAGGYTF.

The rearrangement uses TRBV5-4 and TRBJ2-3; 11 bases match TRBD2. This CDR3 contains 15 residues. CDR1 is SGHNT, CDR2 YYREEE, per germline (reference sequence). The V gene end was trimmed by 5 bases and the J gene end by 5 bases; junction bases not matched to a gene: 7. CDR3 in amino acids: CASSTGGTSGDTQYF. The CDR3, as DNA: TGTGCCAGCAGTACGGGCGGGACTAGCGGAGATACGCAGTATTTT.

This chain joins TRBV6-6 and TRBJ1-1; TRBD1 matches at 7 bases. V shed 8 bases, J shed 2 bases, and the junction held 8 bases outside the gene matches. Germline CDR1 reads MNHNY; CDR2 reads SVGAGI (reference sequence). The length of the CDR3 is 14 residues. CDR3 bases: TGTGCCAGCGGGGGACAGCAAGTAAACACTGAAGCTTTCTTT. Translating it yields CASGGQQVNTEAFF.

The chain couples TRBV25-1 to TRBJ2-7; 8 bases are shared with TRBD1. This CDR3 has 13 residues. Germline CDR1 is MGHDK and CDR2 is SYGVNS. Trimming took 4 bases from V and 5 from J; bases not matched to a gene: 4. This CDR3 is CASSVPGGDEQYF. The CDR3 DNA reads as TGTGCCAGCAGTGTGCCAGGGGGCGACGAGCAGTACTTC.

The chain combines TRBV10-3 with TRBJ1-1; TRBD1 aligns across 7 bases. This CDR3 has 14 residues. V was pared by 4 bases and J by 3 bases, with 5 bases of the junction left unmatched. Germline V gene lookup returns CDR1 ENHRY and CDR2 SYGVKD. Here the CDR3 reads CAISVTRGDTEAFF. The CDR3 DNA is TGTGCCATCAGTGTCACCAGGGGGGACACTGAAGCTTTCTTT.

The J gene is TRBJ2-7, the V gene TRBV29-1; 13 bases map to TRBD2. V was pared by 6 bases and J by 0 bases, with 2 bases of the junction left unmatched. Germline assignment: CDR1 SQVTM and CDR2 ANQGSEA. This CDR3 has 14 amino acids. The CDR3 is CSVRTSGSSYEQYF. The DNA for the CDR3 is TGCAGCGTGAGGACTAGCGGGAGCTCCTACGAGCAGTACTTC.

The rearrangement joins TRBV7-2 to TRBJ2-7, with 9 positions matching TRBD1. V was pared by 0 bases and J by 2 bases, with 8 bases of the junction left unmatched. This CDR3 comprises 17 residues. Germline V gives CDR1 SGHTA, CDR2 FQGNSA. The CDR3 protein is CASSLASFRQGAYEQYF. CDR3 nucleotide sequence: TGTGCCAGCAGCTTAGCGTCCTTTAGACAGGGGGCCTACGAGCAGTACTTC.

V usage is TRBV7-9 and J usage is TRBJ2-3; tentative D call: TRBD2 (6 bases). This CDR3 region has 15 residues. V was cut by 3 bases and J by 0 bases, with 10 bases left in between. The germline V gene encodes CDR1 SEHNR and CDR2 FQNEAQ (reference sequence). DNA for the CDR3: TGTGCCAGCAGCTTGGGACTGACTAGCACAGATACGCAGTATTTT. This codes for CASSLGLTSTDTQYF.

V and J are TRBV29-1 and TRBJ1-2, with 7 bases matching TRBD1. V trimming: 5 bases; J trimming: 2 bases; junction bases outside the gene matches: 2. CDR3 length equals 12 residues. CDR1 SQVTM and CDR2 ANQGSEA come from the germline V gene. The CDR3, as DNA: TGCAGCGTTATGACAGGGAACTATGGCTACACCTTC. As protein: CSVMTGNYGYTF.

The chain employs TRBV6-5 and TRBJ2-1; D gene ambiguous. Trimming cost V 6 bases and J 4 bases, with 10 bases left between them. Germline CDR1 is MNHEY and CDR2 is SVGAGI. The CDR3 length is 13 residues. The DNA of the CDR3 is TGTGCCAGCAGCAAAAGGCGGTACAATGAGCAGTTCTTC. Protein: CASSKRRYNEQFF.

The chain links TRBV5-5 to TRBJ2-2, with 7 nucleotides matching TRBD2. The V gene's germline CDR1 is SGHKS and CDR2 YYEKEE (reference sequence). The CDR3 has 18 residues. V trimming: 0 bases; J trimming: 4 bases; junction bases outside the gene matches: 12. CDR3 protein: CASSLAPGLDSSTGELFF. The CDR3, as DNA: TGTGCCAGCAGCTTGGCCCCAGGACTAGATTCGAGCACCGGGGAGCTGTTTTTT. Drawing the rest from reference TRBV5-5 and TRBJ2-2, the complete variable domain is DAGVTQSPTHLIKTRGQQVTLRCSPISGHKSVSWYQQVLGQGPQFIFQYYEKEERGRGNFPDRFSARQFPNYSSELNVNALLLGDSALYLCASSLAPGLDSSTGELFFGEGSRLTVL.

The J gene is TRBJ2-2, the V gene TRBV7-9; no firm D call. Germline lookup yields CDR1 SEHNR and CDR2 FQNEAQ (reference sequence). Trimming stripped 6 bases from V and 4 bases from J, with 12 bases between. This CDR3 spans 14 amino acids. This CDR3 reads CASRPSDGTGELFF. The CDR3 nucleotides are TGTGCCAGCAGACCTAGTGACGGCACCGGGGAGCTGTTTTTT.

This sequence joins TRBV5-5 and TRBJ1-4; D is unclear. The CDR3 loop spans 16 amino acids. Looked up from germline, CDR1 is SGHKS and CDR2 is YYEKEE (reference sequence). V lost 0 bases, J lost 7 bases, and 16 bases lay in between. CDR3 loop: CASSLVAGEVSEKLFF. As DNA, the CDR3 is TGTGCCAGCAGCTTGGTGGCCGGGGAGGTTTCTGAAAAACTGTTTTTT.

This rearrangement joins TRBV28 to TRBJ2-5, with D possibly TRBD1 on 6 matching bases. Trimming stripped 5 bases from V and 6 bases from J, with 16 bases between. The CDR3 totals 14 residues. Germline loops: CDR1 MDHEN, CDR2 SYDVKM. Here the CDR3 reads CASSTDRDTKTQYF. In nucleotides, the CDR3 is TGTGCCAGCAGTACCGACCGGGACACCAAGACCCAGTACTTC.